Listed below are T cell receptor beta chains from one sample, sequenced in a study of T-cell memory formation after mild COVID-19. TCRdb called the 5' RACE reads again in MiXCR, with one record for every CDR3 protein. This table holds around 500,000 distinct CDR3 sequences, over 15% found once. The material sequenced was PBMCs or a T cell subset sorted from them (not recorded which). Receptors were obtained from an adult woman who had mild COVID-19 (a few samples of this study predate the infection). Cell type and time point are not known. Each CDR3 is given with its conserved first and last residue. Each record gives: clone size, CDR3 length, J gene, D gene, V gene, CDR3 DNA, CDR3 protein. The D gene is left open where the match is weak. The listing skips clone size in some rows; elsewhere it reads once, few, many or a size class.

few | 11 | TRBJ2-7 | - | TRBV3-1 | TGTGCCAGCAGCCAAGGACAAAAGCAGTACTTC | CASSQGQKQYF
few | 15 | TRBJ1-5 | - | TRBV12-3/TRBV12-4 | TGTGCCAGCACCACAGGTGTAAATAGCAATCAGCCCCAGCATTTT | CASTTGVNSNQPQHF
- | 15 | TRBJ2-2 | TRBD1 | TRBV6-4 | TGTGCCAGCAGTGACTCGCACAGGGGCCCCGGGGAGCTGTTTTTT | CASSDSHRGPGELFF
few | 14 | TRBJ2-7 | TRBD2 | TRBV7-8 | TGTGCCAGCAGCTTAGCTCTAGCGGCCCGCGAGCAGTACTTC | CASSLALAAREQYF
- | 14 | TRBJ1-4 | TRBD1 | TRBV18 | TGTGCCAGCTCGCGGACAGGGGGGAATGAAAAACTGTTTTTT | CASSRTGGNEKLFF
- | 14 | TRBJ2-1 | TRBD2 | TRBV12-3/TRBV12-4 | TGTGCCAGCAGTTTCCTAGCGGGAAACAATGAGCAGTTCTTC | CASSFLAGNNEQFF
few | 14 | TRBJ2-5 | - | TRBV4-1 | TGCGCCAGCAGCCAAGACCAGGCGGGCGAGACCCAGTACTTC | CASSQDQAGETQYF
few | 15 | TRBJ2-2 | TRBD2 | TRBV7-3 | TGTGCCAGCAGCTCGGGACTACCTAACACCGGGGAGCTGTTTTTT | CASSSGLPNTGELFF
- | 14 | TRBJ2-5 | TRBD1 | TRBV16 | TGTGCCAGCAGCTTCGGACAGGTCAAAGAGACCCAGTACTTC | CASSFGQVKETQYF
- | 12 | TRBJ2-7 | - | TRBV15 | TGTGCCACCAGCAGAGTTCCCAACGAGCAGTACTTC | CATSRVPNEQYF
few | 15 | TRBJ1-3 | - | TRBV5-5 | TGTGCCAGCAACCCTACCGGGAGCTCTGGAAACACCATATATTTT | CASNPTGSSGNTIYF